This T cell receptor beta chain came from a study of blood T cells in healthy people across ages (dated by TCRdb to about 2015). Context from the whole study: In model experiments, template switching captured about one uniquely barcoded TCR beta cDNA molecule for every two T cells. The study analyzed two additional independent replicas of 1 million unique cDNA reads from the same blood draw for two donors, one aged 18 to 30 and one aged 80 or older. Using deep sequencing normalized with unique cDNA molecular identifiers, the study measured how TCR beta repertoire diversity changes with age. Four age groups were formed from the donors: young (average 16 years), middle-aged (around 41), aged (62) and long-lived (approximately 78). To avoid experimental bias, donors of different ages were randomly spread across the sequencing lanes. The full study reports these points: Because the CMV infection status of the donors was unknown, age-related changes in expanded clonotypes may potentially have been confounded. Compared with the aged group, the long-lived group had more naive CD4+ T cells, fewer expanded clones and increased TCR diversity, a pattern suggesting age selection. As age increased, observed TCR beta diversity per million T cells dropped in a roughly linear way, and a significant reduction was already evident by age about 40. Observed TCR beta diversity correlated strongly with the percentage of naive T cells measured by flow cytometry. Total diversity estimates from one million sequenced T cells were considered lower bounds and underestimates. Conclusive comparison of naive and antigen-experienced compartments was prevented by the profiling of bulk unsorted PBMCs.

Donors were about 36 systemically healthy Caucasian individuals from Russia aged roughly 6 to 100 years. Each donor gave ten milliliters of peripheral blood, collected into EDTA-treated Vacutainer tubes. Ficoll-Paque density-gradient centrifugation was used to isolate PBMCs, with at least 7 million obtained per sample. Trizol reagent was used to extract total RNA from the PBMCs, yielding at least 5 micrograms per sample. The percentages of naive CD45RAhigh/CD27high T cells were determined by flow cytometry on a PBMC aliquot from every donor. The library was built by means of 5' RACE. A second PCR of about 6 to 12 cycles was run with a J-beta primer mix and a sample-barcoded 5' primer. A template-switch 5' adaptor carrying 12 random nucleotides introduced a unique molecular identifier onto each TCR beta cDNA molecule. At least 2.5 million CDR3-containing paired-end reads were obtained from each sample. All of the RNA was converted into first-strand cDNA using the Mint cDNA synthesis kit, with a TRBC-specific oligonucleotide serving as the primer. After uracil-DNA glycosylase treatment, a first 18-cycle PCR used universal primers M1SS and BC2_uni_R on all cDNA. Under the source paper's analysis protocol: For normalization, 1 million high-quality reads were randomly selected from each sample, with every read carrying a distinct molecular identifier. Reads with shared molecular identifiers were discarded instead of being binned into consensus sequences. MiTCR, with a Q25 quality threshold and the strictest error-elimination algorithm, was used for CDR3 identification, clonotype clustering and error correction. A nonparametric unseen species model with Euler transformation was used to estimate lower-bound total TCR beta diversity. Clones were called with MiXCR by TCRdb after fastp trimmed the public reads at Q25, and only in-frame beta chains were retained. Rows with one shared CDR3 protein collapse into an entry with the most common genes and DNA. The V and J calls were not made by the authors but by TCRdb's processing. In all, the sample holds around 1,900,000 distinct CDR3 sequences, and approximately 40% of those were seen once. The ten largest clonotypes hold around 23% of the sample.

Details on this clonotype: The target of this receptor is not known. Qualities for individual bases were not recorded, and no much larger clone is one base off.

For CDR1 and CDR2, the germline V gene lists SGHAT and FQNNGV. The CDR3 has 16 amino acids, counting the end cysteine and phenylalanine. Here the CDR3 DNA is all that survives: 48 bases in frame from base 1. The chain joins TRBV11-2 to TRBJ2-5; tentative D gene TRBD1, with 7 bases matching. The last part of the DNA fits TRBJ2-1 better; the J call may be wrong. The clonotype originates from a human donor in good health. The sample was blood. CDR3 reads: CASSRRGRGAQETQFF. In nucleotide form, the sequence is TGTGCCAGCAGTCGACGGGGCAGGGGGGCCCAAGAGACCCAGTTCTTC.